This T cell receptor beta chain was recovered during a study of OX40 agonist ivuxolimab in advanced cancers. Overall study: There were three patients with partial responses, one having hepatocellular carcinoma and two cutaneous melanoma.

About this clone: The antigen is not known.

This table comes from immunoSEQ multiplex PCR, and its TCRdb copy is limited to in-frame clones, with some not included. Of approximately 58,000 clones in the sample, 81% were seen once. General study findings and limits: At doses 0.1 to 3.0 mg/kg, CD4+ and CD8+ clones expanded. Some nonresponders also had low normalized T-cell clonal expansion. Expanded clones were, on average, more numerous in CD8+ T cells than in CD4+.

This sample comprised CD4+ or CD8+ T cells sorted from blood, obtained in a trial of the OX40 agonist ivuxolimab. This TCR derives from an adult with an advanced solid tumor such as melanoma, head and neck, liver or kidney cancer.

In nucleotides, the CDR3 is TGTGCCAGTAGTAAGAGACTAGCGGGGGTCGGCACAGATACGCAGTATTTT. Residues: CASSKRLAGVGTDTQYF. V is TRBV19 and J is TRBJ2-3; 12 bases fit TRBD2. The V and J ends lost 4 bases and 1 base, in that order; junction bases with no gene match: 6. CDR3 size: 17 residues. Germline CDR1 is LNHDA and CDR2 is SQIVND (reference sequence). The full variable domain, with the rest looked up from reference TRBV19 and TRBJ2-3, is DGGITQSPKYLFRKEGQNVTLSCEQNLNHDAMYWYRQDPGQGLRLIYYSQIVNDFQKGDIAEGYSVSREKKESFPLTVTSAQKNPTAFYLCASSKRLAGVGTDTQYFGPGTRLTVL.